The sample holds one count of the clone carrying this T cell receptor beta chain. This sample is drawn from a study of blood T cell repertoires in COVID-19. Study in general: Samples taken during acute and convalescent COVID-19 were collected in the United States, Italy and Spain. Sources were T cells, B-cell-depleted T cells, or PBMCs; the material itself was cDNA or gDNA.

Per the original methods: Reference gene primer amplification gave estimated nucleated cell counts. TCRdb's table, derived via immunoSEQ multiplex PCR, lists solely in-frame clones and lacks some. That table furnishes V, J and clone size, whereas the DNA furnished D and trimming. The sample has about 200,000 clones; 75% to 90% are singletons. This CDR3 comprises 14 residues. V lost 0 bases and J 2 bases, leaving 7 bases between the germline ends. Germline-derived CDR1 and CDR2 are LNHNV and YYDKDF (reference sequence). The V call is TRBV15, the J call TRBJ1-1, with a possible D match to TRBD1 (5 bases). The sequence derives from a man aged 35-49 years with acute or convalescent COVID-19. The material sequenced was peripheral blood. This chain's CDR3 is CATSRETVNTEAFF. DNA of the CDR3: TGTGCCACCAGCAGAGAGACAGTTAACACTGAAGCTTTCTTT.